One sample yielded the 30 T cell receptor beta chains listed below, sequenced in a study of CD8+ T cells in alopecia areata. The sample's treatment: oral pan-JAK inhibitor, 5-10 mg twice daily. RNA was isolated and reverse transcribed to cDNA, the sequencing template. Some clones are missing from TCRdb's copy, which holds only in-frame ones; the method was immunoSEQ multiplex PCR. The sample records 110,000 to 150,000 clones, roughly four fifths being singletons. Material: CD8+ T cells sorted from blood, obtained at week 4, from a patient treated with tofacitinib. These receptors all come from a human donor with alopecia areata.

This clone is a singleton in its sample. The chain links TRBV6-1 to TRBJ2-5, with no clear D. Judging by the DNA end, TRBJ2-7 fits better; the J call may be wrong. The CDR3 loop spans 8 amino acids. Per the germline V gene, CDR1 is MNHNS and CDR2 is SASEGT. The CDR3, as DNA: TGTGCCAGCGGCGAGCAGTACTTC. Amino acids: CASGEQYF.

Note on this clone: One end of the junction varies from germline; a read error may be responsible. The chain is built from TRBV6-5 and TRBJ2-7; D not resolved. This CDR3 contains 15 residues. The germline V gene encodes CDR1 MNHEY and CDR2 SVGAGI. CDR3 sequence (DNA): TGTGCCAGCAGTTACTTCGCAGCTAATTCCTACGAGCGGTACTTC. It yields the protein CASSYFAANSYERYF.

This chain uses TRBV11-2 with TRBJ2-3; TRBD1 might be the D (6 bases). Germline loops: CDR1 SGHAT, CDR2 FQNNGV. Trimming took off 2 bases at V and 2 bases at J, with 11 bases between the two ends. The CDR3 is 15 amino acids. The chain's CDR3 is CASSLWGRNTDTQYF. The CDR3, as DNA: TGTGCCAGCAGCTTATGGGGGCGGAACACAGATACGCAGTATTTT.

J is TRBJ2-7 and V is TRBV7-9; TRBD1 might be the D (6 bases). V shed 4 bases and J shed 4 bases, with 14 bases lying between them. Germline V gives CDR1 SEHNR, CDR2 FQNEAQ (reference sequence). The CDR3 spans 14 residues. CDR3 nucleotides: TGTGCCAGCAGCTCCGCAGGGGAGATATACGAGCAGTACTTC. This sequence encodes CASSSAGEIYEQYF.

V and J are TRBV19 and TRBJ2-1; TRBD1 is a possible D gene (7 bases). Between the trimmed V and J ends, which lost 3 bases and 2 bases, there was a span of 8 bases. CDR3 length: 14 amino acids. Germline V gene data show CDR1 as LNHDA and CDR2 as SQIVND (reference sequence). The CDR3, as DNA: TGTGCCAGTAGTATCAGGGGGGCCTACAATGAGCAGTTCTTC. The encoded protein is CASSIRGAYNEQFF.

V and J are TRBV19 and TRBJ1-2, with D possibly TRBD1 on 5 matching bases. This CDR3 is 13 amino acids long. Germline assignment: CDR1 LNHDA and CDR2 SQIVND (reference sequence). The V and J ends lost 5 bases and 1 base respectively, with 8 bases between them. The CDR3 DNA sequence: TGTGCCAGTAGTTCGGGACTTAACTATGGCTACACCTTC. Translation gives CASSSGLNYGYTF.

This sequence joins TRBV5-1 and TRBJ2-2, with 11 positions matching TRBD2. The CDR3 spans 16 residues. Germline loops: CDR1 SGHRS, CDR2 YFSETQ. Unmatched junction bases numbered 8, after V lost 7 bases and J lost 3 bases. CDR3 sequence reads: CASQDLAGGDTGELFF. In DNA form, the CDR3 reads TGCGCCAGCCAAGACCTAGCGGGGGGTGACACCGGGGAGCTGTTTTTT.

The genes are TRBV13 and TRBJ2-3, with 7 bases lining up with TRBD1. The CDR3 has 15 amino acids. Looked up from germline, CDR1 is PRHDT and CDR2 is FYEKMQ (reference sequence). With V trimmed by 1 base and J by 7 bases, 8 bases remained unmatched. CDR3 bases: TGTGCCAGCAGCTTAGAGACAGGGAATGTAAATACGCAGTATTTT. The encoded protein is CASSLETGNVNTQYF.

CDR3 coding DNA: TGTGCCAGCAGCTTAGCCGGGCAGTCCAGCGAAGGCTACACCTTC. Amino acids: CASSLAGQSSEGYTF. The V gene is TRBV7-9, the J gene TRBJ1-2; D remains ambiguous. The CDR3 extends over 15 amino acids. Per the germline V gene, CDR1 is SEHNR and CDR2 is FQNEAQ (reference sequence). V lost 0 bases and J 8 bases, leaving 16 bases between the germline ends.

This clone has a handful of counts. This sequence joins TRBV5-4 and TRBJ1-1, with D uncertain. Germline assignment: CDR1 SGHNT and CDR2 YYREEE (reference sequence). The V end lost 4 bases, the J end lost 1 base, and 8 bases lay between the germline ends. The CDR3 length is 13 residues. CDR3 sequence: CASSAGWNTEAFF. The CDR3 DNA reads TGTGCCAGCAGCGCCGGATGGAACACTGAAGCTTTCTTT.

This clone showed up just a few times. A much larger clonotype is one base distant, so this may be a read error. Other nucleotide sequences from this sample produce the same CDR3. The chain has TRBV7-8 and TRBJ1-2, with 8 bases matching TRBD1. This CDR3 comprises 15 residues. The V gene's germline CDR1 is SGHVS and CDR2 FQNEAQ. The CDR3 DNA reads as TGCGCCAGCAGCCAAGATAGGACAGGGCAATATGGCTACACCTTC. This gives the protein CASSQDRTGQYGYTF.

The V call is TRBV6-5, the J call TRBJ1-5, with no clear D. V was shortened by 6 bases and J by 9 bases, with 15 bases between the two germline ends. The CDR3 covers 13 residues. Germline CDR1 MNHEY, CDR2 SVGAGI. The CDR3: CASSPSGEWPQHF. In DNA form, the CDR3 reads TGTGCCAGCAGCCCCTCCGGGGAATGGCCCCAGCATTTT.

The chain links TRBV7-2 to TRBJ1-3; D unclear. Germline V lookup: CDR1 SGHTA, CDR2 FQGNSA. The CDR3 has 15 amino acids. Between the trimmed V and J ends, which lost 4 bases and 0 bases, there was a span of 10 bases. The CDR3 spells CASSSGWGSGNTIYF. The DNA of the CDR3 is TGTGCCAGCAGCTCGGGGTGGGGCTCTGGAAACACCATATATTTT.

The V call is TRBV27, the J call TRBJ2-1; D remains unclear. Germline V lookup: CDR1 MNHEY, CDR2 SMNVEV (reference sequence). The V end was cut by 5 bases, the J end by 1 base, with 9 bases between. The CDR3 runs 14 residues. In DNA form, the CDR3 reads TGTGCCAGCAGTGCCGTCTTTTCCTACAATGAGCAGTTCTTC. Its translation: CASSAVFSYNEQFF.

The CDR3 DNA is TGCAGCGTTTTTTTTAGGGAGACCCAGTACTTC. Translating gives CSVFFRETQYF. The J gene is TRBJ2-5, the V gene TRBV29-1; no clear D gene. Germline assignment: CDR1 SQVTM and CDR2 ANQGSEA. V lost 5 bases, J lost 5 bases, and 9 bases lay in between. This CDR3 spans 11 amino acids.

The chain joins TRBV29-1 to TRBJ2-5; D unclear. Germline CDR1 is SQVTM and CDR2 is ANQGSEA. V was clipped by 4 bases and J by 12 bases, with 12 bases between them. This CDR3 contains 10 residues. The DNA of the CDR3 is TGCAGCGTTGTGGTGGGGAACGAGTACTTC. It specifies CSVVVGNEYF.

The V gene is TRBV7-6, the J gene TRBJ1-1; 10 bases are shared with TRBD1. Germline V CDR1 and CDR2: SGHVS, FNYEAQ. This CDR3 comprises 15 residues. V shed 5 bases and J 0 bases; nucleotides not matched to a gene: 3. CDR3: CASSAGTGVNTEAFF. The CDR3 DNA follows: TGTGCCAGCAGCGCCGGGACAGGGGTGAACACTGAAGCTTTCTTT.

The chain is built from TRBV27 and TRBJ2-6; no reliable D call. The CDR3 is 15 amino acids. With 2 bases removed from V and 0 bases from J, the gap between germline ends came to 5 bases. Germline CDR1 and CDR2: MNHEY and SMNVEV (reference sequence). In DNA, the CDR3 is TGTGCCAGCAGTTTAAGCGTCTCTGGGGCCAACGTCCTGACTTTC. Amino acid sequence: CASSLSVSGANVLTF.

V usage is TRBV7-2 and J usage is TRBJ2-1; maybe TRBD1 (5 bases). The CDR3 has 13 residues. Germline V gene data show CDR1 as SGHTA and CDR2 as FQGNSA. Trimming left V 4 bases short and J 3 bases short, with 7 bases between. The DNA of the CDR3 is TGTGCCAGCAGCTGGGGCGACTACAATGAGCAGTTCTTC. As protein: CASSWGDYNEQFF.

The CDR3 region has the DNA TGTGCCAGCAGCCAGGGACTTGGGACAGGGGCAGGAAGAGATACGCAGTATTTT. Its protein is CASSQGLGTGAGRDTQYF. The rearrangement uses TRBV4-2 and TRBJ2-3; 10 bases line up with TRBD1. The germline V gene encodes CDR1 LGHNA and CDR2 YNFKEQ. The CDR3 sequence is 18 residues long. Trimming took 3 bases from V and 5 from J; bases not matched to a gene: 14.

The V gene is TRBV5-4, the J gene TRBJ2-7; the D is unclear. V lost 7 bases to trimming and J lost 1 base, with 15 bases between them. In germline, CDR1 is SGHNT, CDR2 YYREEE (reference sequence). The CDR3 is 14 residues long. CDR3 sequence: CASGSAERSYEQYF. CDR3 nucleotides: TGTGCCAGCGGCTCGGCAGAAAGATCCTACGAGCAGTACTTC.

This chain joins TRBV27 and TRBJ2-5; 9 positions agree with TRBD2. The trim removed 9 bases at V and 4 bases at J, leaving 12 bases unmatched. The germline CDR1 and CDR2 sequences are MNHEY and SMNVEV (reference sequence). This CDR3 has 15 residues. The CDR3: CARLSPGLAAETQYF. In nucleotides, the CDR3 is TGTGCCAGACTATCCCCGGGACTAGCTGCAGAGACCCAGTACTTC.

The CDR3 coding sequence is TGTGCCAGCTCACAAGACAGGGGGCGTGGGACTGAAGCTTTCTTT. Its protein product is CASSQDRGRGTEAFF. V usage is TRBV18 and J usage is TRBJ1-1, with 10 positions matching TRBD1. The CDR3 sequence is 15 residues long. Unmatched junction bases numbered 7, after V lost 4 bases and J lost 5 bases. CDR1 is KGHSH and CDR2 is LQKENI in the germline V gene.

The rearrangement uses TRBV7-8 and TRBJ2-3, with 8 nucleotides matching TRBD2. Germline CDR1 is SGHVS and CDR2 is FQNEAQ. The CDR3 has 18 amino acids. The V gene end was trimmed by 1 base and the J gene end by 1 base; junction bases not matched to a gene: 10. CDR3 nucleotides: TGTGCCAGCAGCTTAGTTCCCGGGACTAGTATTGGCACAGATACGCAGTATTTT. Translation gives CASSLVPGTSIGTDTQYF.

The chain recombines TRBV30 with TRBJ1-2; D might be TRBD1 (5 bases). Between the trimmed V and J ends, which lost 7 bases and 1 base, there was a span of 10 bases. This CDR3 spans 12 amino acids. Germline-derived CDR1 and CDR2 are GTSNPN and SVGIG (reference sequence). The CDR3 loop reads CASGGVNYGYTF. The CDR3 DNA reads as TGTGCCTCCGGAGGGGTTAACTATGGCTACACCTTC.

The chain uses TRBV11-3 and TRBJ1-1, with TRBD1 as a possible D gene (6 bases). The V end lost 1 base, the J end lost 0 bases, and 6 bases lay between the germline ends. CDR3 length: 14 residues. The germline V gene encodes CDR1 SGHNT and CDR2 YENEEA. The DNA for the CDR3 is TGTGCCAGCAGCTTAGGGGACATGAACACTGAAGCTTTCTTT. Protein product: CASSLGDMNTEAFF.

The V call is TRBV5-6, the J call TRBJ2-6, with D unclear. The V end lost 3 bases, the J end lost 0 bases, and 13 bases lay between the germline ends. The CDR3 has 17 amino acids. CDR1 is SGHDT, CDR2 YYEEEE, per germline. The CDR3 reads CASSSGPPYSGANVLTF. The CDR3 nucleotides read TGTGCCAGCAGCTCCGGACCACCTTACTCTGGGGCCAACGTCCTGACTTTC.

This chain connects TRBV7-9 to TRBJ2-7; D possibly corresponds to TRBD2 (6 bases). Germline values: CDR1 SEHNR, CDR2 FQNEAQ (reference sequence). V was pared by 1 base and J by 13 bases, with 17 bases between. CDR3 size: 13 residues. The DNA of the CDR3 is TGTGCCAGCAGCTTAGGGGCAGGAGGGGAAATTTACTTC. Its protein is CASSLGAGGEIYF.

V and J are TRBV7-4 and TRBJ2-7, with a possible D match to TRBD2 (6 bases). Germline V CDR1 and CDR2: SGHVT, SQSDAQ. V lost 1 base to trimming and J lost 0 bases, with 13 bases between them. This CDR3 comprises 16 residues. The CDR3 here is CASSLVGGPLSYEQYF. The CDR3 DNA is TGTGCCAGCAGCTTAGTCGGGGGACCCCTCTCCTACGAGCAGTACTTC. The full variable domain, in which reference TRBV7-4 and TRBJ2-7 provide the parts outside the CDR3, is GAGVSQSPRYKVAKRGRDVALRCDSISGHVTLYWYRQTLGQGSEVLTYSQSDAQRDKSGRPSGRFSAERPERSVSTLKIQRTEQGDSAVYLCASSLVGGPLSYEQYFGPGTRLTVT.

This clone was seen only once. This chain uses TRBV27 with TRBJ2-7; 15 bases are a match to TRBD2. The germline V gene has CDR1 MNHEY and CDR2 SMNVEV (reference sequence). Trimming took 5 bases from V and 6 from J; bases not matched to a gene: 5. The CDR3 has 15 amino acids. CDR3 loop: CASSVGLAGGREQYF. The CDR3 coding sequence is TGTGCCAGCAGTGTCGGACTAGCGGGGGGGCGCGAGCAGTACTTC.